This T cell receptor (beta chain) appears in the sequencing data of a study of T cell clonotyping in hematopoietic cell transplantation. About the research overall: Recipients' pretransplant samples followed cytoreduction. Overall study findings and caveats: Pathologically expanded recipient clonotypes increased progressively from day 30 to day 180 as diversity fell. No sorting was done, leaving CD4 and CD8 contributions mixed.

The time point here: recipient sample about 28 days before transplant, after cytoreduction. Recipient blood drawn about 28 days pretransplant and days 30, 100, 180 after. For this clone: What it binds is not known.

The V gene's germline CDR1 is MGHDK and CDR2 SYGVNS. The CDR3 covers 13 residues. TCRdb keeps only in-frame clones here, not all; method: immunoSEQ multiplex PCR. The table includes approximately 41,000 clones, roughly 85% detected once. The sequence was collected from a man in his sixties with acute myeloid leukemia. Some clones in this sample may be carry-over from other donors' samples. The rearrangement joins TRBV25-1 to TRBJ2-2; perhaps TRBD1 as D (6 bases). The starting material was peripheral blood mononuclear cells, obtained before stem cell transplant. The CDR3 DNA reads TGTGCAACCGGGACAACGAACACCGGGGAGCTGTTTTTT. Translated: CATGTTNTGELFF.